The 13 T cell receptor beta chains below all came from one sample that was sequenced in a study of CD8+ T cells in alopecia areata. cDNA reverse transcribed from extracted RNA served as the sequencing template. The method was immunoSEQ multiplex PCR; TCRdb's version includes in-frame clones alone and lacks a portion of them. The sample carries tens of thousands of clones, about 96% recorded once. The starting material was CD8+ T cells sorted from blood, obtained at week 0. The receptors stem from a human donor with alopecia areata.

CDR3: CASSPGQRGFEQFF. The CDR3 DNA reads as TGTGCCAGCAGCCCGGGACAGAGAGGATTTGAGCAGTTCTTC. The chain combines TRBV2 with TRBJ2-1; 7 nucleotides match TRBD1. CDR1 is SNHLY, CDR2 FYNNEI, per germline. This CDR3 region has 14 residues. Trimming removed 6 bases from V and 9 bases from J; junction bases left unmatched: 11.

The chain recombines TRBV7-2 with TRBJ2-1; TRBD2 matches at 13 bases. The V gene end was trimmed by 4 bases and the J gene end by 8 bases; junction bases not matched to a gene: 5. Germline CDR1 and CDR2: SGHTA and FQGNSA. The CDR3 covers 15 residues. The CDR3 DNA sequence: TGTGCCAGCAGCTCACAACTAGCGGGGGGGCATGAGCAGTTCTTC. This sequence encodes CASSSQLAGGHEQFF.

The chain recombines TRBV7-2 with TRBJ2-1, with 8 bases matching TRBD2. Germline CDR1 SGHTA, CDR2 FQGNSA. The CDR3 has 16 residues. J gave up 8 bases and V 3 bases, and 12 bases lay outside the gene matches. In DNA form, the CDR3 reads TGTGCCAGCAGCTTTGCCGGGACTAGTGGTCCGGATGAGCAGTTCTTC. It translates to CASSFAGTSGPDEQFF.

The V and J genes are TRBV4-3 and TRBJ1-5; TRBD1 aligns across 10 bases. With 1 base clipped from V and 4 bases from J, the junction kept 4 bases outside the gene matches. The germline V gene encodes CDR1 LGHNA and CDR2 YSLEER. The CDR3 sequence is 16 residues long. The CDR3 sequence is CASSQVPGQGNQPQHF. The CDR3 DNA reads TGCGCCAGCAGCCAAGTTCCGGGACAGGGGAATCAGCCCCAGCATTTT.

The J gene is TRBJ2-7, the V gene TRBV4-3; 7 positions match TRBD2. With V trimmed by 0 bases and J by 0 bases, 14 bases remained unmatched. Germline CDR1 and CDR2: LGHNA and YSLEER. The length of the CDR3 is 19 residues. Written as DNA, the CDR3 is TGCGCCAGCAGCCAAGAAGGCCCCGGGGTAGCGGGTTCCTCCTACGAGCAGTACTTC. It encodes CASSQEGPGVAGSSYEQYF.

This clone came up once. CDR3 region: CSVEGLAGYEQYF. CDR3 nucleotides: TGCAGCGTTGAAGGTCTAGCGGGTTACGAGCAGTACTTC. The chain uses TRBV29-1 and TRBJ2-7, with TRBD2 identical over 8 bases. V lost 1 base, J lost 4 bases, and 3 bases stayed unmatched. Germline V lookup: CDR1 SQVTM, CDR2 ANQGSEA. There are 13 residues in the CDR3.

This rearrangement joins TRBV7-9 to TRBJ2-1, with 12 bases that match TRBD2. Germline V gene sequence: CDR1 SEHNR, CDR2 FQNEAQ (reference sequence). J lost 7 bases, V lost 8 bases, and 18 bases had no gene match. The CDR3 runs 18 residues. This chain's CDR3 is CASRSEASGGATYNEQFF. CDR3 nucleotides: TGTGCCAGCCGGAGCGAGGCTAGCGGGGGGGCAACGTATAATGAGCAGTTCTTC.

The chain joins TRBV11-2 to TRBJ2-5; TRBD1 aligns across 9 bases. This CDR3 is built from 16 residues. Germline loops: CDR1 SGHAT, CDR2 FQNNGV. V lost 5 bases, J lost 2 bases, and 9 bases stayed unmatched. The CDR3 loop is CASSLTGTGRQETQYF. The CDR3 region has the DNA TGTGCCAGCAGCCTTACCGGGACAGGGAGGCAAGAGACCCAGTACTTC. The whole variable domain, filled in from reference TRBV11-2 and TRBJ2-5, reads EAGVAQSPRYKIIEKRQSVAFWCNPISGHATLYWYQQILGQGPKLLIQFQNNGVVDDSQLPKDRFSAERLKGVDSTLKIQPAKLEDSAVYLCASSLTGTGRQETQYFGPGTRLLVL.

This clone was observed once. V and J are TRBV21-1 and TRBJ2-5; the table's D gene call, TRBD1, was not cross checked with the DNA. TRBV21-1 corresponds to a pseudogene. The CDR3 runs to 18 residues. CDR3 in DNA: TGTGCCAGCAGCAAAGGGGGACAGGGGCTAGGCTTACAAGAGACCCAGTACTTC. Protein sequence: CASSKGGQGLGLQETQYF.

This rearrangement joins TRBV12-5 to TRBJ2-5; D gene ambiguous. The last part of the DNA fits TRBJ2-7 better; the J call may be wrong. The germline gives CDR1 LGHNT, CDR2 FRNRAP. The CDR3 is 11 amino acids. CDR3 in DNA: TGTGCTAGTGGTTGGGGCTACGAGCAGTACTTC. Translated: CASGWGYEQYF.

Only one count was recorded for this clone. The V call is TRBV7-9, the J call TRBJ1-1, with a weak D call TRBD1 (6 bases). The CDR3 covers 13 residues. Between the trimmed V and J ends, which lost 5 bases and 1 base, there was a span of 8 bases. In germline, CDR1 is SEHNR, CDR2 FQNEAQ (reference sequence). The CDR3 DNA reads as TGTGCCAGCAGCAACAGGGAGAACACTGAAGCTTTCTTT. This codes for CASSNRENTEAFF.

The rearrangement links TRBV7-6 to TRBJ2-3; 11 nucleotides agree with TRBD1. Trimming removed 0 bases from V and 2 bases from J; junction bases left unmatched: 10. The CDR3 totals 19 residues. CDR1 is SGHVS, CDR2 FNYEAQ, per germline. The CDR3 here is CASSLAYPGTGGPTDTQYF. DNA for the CDR3: TGTGCCAGCAGCTTAGCGTATCCCGGGACAGGGGGTCCCACAGATACGCAGTATTTT.

The chain has TRBV11-3 and TRBJ1-3; tentatively, D is TRBD1 (5 bases). The V end was cut by 6 bases, the J end by 0 bases, with 18 bases between. The germline V gene has CDR1 SGHNT and CDR2 YENEEA. This CDR3 comprises 17 residues. The CDR3 region is CASSRDSWIDSGNTIYF. For the CDR3, the DNA is TGTGCCAGCAGTCGGGACTCCTGGATCGACTCTGGAAACACCATATATTTT.